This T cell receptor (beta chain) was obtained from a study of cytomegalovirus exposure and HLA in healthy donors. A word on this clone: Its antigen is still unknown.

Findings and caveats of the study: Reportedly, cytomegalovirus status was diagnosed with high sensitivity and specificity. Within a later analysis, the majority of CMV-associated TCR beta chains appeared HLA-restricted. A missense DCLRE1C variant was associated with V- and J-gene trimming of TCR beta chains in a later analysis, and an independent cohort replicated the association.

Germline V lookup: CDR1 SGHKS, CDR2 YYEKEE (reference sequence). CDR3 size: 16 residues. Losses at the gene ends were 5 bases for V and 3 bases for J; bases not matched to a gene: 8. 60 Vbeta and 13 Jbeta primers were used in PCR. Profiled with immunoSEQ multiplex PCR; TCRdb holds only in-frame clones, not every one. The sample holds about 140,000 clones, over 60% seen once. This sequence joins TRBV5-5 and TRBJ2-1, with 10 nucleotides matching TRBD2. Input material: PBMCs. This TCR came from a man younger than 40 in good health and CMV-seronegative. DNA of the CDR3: TGTGCCAGCAGTCACAGCGGGAGGGCCCTCTACAATGAGCAGTTCTTC. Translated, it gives CASSHSGRALYNEQFF. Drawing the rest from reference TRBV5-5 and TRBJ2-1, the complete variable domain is DAGVTQSPTHLIKTRGQQVTLRCSPISGHKSVSWYQQVLGQGPQFIFQYYEKEERGRGNFPDRFSARQFPNYSSELNVNALLLGDSALYLCASSHSGRALYNEQFFGPGTRLTVL.